This TCR beta chain was sequenced for a study of blood T cell repertoires in COVID-19. Germline V lookup: CDR1 SNHLY, CDR2 FYNNEI. The CDR3 has 14 amino acids. Trimming cost V 7 bases and J 2 bases, with 12 bases left between them. Study processing details: Reference gene primer amplification in the assay estimated nucleated cell counts. Sequencing was performed with immunoSEQ multiplex PCR; in TCRdb, only in-frame clones are kept and a portion is missing. That table furnishes V, J and clone size, whereas the DNA furnished D and trimming. The sample holds hundreds of thousands of clones; 70% to 90% are singletons and the top ten take roughly 0.76%.

Material: peripheral blood. This receptor was identified in a young man with COVID-19, enrolled during active disease. The chain uses TRBV2 and TRBJ2-1; perhaps TRBD1 as D (5 bases). For the CDR3, the DNA is TGTGCCAGCAAGGGGTCTTCCCCCTACAATGAGCAGTTCTTC. Translation: CASKGSSPYNEQFF.